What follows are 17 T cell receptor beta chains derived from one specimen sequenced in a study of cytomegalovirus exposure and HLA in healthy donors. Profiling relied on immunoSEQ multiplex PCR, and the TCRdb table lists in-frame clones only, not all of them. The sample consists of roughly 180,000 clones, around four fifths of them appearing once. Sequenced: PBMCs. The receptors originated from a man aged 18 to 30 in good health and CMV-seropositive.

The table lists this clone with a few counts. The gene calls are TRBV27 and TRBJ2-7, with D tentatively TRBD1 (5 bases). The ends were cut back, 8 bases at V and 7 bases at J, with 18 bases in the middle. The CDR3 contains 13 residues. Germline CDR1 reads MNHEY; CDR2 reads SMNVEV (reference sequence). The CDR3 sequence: CASSSRVSGEQYF. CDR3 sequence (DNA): TGTGCCAGCTCAAGCAGGGTTTCCGGAGAGCAGTACTTC.

The CDR3 loop is CASRPSGRDTYNEQFF. The CDR3 bases are TGTGCCAGCAGACCTAGCGGGAGGGACACCTACAATGAGCAGTTCTTC. The chain employs TRBV27 and TRBJ2-1; 12 bases agree with TRBD2. J gave up 2 bases and V 6 bases, and 5 bases lay outside the gene matches. CDR1 is MNHEY, CDR2 SMNVEV, per germline (reference sequence). This CDR3 comprises 16 residues.

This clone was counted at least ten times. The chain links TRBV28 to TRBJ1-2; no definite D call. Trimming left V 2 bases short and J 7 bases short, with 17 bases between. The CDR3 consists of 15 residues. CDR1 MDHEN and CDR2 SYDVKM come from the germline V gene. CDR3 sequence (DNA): TGTGCCAGCAGTTTAAGTTTGGAGGGATCTTCTGGCTACACCTTC. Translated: CASSLSLEGSSGYTF.

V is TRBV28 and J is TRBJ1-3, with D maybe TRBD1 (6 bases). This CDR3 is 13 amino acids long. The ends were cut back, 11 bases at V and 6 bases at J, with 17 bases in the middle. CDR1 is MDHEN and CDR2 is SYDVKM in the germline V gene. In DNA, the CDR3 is TGTGCCGCCCTCGAGGGACATGAAAACACCATATATTTT. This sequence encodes CAALEGHENTIYF. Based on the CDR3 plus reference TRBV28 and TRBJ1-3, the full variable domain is DVKVTQSSRYLVKRTGEKVFLECVQDMDHENMFWYRQDPGLGLRLIYFSYDVKMKEKGDIPEGYSVSREKKERFSLILESASTNQTSMYLCAALEGHENTIYFGEGSWLTVV.

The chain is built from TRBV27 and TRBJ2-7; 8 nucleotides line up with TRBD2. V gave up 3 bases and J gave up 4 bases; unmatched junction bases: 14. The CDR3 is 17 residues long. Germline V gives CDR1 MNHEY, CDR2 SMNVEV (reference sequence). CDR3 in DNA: TGTGCCAGCAGTTTGGCATTTAGCGGGACCGGTTTTTACGAGCAGTACTTC. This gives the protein CASSLAFSGTGFYEQYF.

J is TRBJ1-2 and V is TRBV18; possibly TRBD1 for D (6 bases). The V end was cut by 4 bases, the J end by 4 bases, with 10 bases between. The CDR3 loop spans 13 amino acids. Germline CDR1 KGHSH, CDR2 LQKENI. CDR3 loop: CASSRTEIYGYTF. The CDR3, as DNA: TGTGCCAGCTCACGGACAGAAATCTATGGCTACACCTTC.

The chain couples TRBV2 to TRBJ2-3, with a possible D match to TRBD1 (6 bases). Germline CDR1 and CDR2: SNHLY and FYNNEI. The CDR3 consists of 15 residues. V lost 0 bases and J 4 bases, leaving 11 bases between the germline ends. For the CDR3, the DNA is TGTGCCAGCAGTGAAGCGCTTCAGGGGCCAGATACGCAGTATTTT. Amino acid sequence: CASSEALQGPDTQYF.

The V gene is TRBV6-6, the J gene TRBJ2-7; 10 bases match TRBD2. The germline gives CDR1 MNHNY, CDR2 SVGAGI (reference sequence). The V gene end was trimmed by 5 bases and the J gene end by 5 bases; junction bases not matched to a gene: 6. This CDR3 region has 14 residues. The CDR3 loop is CASSDRTSGHEQYF. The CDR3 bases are TGTGCCAGCAGTGACCGGACTAGCGGCCACGAGCAGTACTTC.

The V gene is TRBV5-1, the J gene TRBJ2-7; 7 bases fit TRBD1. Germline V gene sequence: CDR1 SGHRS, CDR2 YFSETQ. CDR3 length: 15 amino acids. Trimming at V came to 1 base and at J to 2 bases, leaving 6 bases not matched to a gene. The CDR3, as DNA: TGCGCCAGCAGCTTGTTTGACAGGGTACCCTACGAGCAGTACTTC. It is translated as CASSLFDRVPYEQYF.

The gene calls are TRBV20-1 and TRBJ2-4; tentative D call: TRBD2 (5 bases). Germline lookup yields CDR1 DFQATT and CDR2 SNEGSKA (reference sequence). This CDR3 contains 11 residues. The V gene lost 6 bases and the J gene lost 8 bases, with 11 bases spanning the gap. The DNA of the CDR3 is TGCAGTGCCCGACCCGGGGACATTCAGTACTTC. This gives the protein CSARPGDIQYF.

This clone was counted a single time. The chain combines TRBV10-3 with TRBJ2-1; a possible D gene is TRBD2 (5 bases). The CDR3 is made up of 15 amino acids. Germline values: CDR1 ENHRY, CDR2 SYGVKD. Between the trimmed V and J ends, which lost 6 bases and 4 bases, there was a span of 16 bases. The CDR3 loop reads CAIREAGDPYNEQFF. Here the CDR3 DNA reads TGTGCCATCAGGGAGGCCGGAGACCCTTACAATGAGCAGTTCTTC.

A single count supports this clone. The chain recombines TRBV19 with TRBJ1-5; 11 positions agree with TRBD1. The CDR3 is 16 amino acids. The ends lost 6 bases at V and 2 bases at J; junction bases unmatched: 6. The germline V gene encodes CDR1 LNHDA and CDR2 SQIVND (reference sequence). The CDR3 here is CASRDRGREGNQPQHF. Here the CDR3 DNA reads TGTGCCAGTAGGGACAGGGGGCGAGAAGGCAATCAGCCCCAGCATTTT.

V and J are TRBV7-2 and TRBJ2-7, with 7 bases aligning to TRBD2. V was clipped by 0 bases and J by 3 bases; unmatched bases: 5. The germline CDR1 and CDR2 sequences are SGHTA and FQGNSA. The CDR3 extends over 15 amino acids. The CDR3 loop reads CASSLATLADYEQYF. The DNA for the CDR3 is TGTGCCAGCAGCTTAGCTACGCTAGCGGACTACGAGCAGTACTTC.

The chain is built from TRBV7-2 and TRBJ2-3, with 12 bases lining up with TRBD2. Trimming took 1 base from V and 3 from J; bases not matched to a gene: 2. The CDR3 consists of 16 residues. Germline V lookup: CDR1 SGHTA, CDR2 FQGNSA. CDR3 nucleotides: TGTGCCAGCAGCTTAGGACTAGCGGGAGCGACAGATACGCAGTATTTT. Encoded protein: CASSLGLAGATDTQYF.

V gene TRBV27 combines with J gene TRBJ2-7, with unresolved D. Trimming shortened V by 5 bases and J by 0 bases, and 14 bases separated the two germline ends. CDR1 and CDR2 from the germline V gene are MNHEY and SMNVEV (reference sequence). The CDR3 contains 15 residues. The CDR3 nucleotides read TGTGCCAGCAGTCGAGCCCGGGTCAGCTCCTACGAGCAGTACTTC. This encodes CASSRARVSSYEQYF.

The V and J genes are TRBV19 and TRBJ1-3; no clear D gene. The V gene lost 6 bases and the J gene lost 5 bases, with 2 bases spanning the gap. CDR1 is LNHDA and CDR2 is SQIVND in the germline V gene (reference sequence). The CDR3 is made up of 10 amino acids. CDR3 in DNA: TGTGCCAGTAGCAGAAACACCATATATTTT. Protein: CASSRNTIYF.

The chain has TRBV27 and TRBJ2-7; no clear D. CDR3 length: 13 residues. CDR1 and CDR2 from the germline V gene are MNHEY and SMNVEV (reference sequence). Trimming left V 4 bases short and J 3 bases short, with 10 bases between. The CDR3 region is CASSWAFDYEQYF. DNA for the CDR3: TGTGCCAGCAGTTGGGCATTCGACTACGAGCAGTACTTC.